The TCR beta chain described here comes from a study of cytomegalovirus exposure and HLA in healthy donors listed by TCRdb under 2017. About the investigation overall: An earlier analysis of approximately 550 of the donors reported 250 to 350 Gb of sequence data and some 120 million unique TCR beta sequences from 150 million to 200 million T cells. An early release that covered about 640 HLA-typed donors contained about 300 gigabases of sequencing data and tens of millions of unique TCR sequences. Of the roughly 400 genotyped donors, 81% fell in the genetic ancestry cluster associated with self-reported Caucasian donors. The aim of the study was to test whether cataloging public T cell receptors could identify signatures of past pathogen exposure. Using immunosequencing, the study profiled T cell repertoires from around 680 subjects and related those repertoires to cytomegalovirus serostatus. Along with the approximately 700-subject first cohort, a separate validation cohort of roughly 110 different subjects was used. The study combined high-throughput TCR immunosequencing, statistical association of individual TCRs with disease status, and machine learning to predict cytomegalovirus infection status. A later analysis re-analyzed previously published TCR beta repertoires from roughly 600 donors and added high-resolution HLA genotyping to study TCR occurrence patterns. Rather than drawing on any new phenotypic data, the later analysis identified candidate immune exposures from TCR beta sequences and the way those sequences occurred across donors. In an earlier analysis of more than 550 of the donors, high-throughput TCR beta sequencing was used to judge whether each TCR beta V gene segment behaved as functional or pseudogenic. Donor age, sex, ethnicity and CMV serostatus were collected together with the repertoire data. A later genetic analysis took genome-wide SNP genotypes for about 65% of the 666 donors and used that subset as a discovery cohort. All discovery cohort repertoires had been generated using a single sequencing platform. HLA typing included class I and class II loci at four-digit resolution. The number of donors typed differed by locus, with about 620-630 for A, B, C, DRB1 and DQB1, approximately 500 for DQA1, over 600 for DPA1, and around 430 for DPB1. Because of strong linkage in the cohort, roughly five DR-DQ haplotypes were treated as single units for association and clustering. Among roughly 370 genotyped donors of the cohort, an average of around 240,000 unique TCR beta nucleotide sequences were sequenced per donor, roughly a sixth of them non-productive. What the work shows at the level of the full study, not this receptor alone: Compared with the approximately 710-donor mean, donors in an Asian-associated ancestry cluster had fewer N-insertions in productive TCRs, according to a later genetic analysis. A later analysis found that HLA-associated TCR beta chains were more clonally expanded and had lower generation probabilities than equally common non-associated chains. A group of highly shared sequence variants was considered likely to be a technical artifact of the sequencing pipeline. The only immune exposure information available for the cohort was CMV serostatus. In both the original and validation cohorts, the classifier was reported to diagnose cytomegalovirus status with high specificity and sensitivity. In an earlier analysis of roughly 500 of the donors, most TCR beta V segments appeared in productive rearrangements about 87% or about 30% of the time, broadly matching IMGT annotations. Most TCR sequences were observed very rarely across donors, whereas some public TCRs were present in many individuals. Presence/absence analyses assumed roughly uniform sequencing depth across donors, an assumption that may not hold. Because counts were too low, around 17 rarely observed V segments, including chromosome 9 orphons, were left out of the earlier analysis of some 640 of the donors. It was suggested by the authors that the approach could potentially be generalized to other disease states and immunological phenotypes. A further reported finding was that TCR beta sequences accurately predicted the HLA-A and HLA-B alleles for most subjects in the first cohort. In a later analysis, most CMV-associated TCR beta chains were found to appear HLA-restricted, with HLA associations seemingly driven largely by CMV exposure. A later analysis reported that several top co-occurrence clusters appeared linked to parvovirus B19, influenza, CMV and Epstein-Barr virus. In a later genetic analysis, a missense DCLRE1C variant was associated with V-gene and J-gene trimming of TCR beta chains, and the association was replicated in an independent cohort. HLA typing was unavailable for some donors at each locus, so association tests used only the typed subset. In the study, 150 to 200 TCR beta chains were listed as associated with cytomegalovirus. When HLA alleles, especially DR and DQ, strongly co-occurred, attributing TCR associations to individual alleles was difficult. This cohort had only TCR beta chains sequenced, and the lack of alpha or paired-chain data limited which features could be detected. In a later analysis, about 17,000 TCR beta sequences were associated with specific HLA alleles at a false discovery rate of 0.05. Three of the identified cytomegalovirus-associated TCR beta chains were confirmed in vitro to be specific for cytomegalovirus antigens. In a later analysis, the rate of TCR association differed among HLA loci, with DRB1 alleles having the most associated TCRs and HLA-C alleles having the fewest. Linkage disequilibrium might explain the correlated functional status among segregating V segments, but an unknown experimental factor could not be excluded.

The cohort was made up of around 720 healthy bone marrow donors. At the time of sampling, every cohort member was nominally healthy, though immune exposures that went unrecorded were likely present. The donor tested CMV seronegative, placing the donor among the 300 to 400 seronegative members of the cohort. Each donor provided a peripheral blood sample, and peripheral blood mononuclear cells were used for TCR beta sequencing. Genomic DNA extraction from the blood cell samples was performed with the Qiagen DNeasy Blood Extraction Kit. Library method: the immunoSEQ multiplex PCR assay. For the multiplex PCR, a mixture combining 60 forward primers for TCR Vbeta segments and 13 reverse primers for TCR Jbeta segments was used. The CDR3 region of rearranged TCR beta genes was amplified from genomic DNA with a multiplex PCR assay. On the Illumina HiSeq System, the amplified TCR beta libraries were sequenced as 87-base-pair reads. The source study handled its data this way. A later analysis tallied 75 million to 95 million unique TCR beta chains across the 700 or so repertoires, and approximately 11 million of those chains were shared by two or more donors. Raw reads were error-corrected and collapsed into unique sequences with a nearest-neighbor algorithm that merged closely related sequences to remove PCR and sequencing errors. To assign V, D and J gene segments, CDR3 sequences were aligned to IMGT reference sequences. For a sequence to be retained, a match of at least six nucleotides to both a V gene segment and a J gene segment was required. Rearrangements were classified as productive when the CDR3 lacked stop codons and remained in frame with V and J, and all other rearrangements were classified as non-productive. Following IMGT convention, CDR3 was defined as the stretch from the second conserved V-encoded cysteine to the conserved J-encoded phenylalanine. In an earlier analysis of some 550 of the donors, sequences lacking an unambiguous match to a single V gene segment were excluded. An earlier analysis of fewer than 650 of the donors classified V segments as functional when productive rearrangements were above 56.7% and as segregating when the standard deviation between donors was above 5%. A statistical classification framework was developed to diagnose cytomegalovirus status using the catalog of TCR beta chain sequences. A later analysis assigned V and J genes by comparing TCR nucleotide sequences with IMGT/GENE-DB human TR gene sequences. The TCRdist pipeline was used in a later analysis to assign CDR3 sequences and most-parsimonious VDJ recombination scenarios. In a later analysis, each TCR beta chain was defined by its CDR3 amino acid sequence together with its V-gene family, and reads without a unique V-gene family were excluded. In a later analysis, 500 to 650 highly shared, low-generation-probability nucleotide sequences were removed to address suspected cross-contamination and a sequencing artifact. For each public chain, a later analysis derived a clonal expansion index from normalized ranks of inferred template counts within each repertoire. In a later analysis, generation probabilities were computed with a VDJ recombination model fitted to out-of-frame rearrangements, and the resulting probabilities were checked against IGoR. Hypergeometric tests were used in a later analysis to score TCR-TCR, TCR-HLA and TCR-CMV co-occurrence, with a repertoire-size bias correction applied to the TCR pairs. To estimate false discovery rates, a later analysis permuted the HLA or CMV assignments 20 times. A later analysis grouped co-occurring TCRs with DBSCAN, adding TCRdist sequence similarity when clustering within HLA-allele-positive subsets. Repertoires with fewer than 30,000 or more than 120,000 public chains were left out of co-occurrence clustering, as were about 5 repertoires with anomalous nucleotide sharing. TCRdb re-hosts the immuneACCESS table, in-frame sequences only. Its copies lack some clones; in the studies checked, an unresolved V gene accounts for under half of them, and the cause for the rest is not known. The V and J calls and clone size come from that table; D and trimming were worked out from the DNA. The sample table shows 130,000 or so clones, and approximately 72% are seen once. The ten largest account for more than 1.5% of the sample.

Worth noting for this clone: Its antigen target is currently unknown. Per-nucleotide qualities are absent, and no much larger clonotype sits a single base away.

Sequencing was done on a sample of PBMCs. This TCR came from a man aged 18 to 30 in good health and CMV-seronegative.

At the DNA level, the sequence is TGTGCCAGTAGTAGTACAGGGTATGGCTACACCTTC. Translated, this is CASSSTGYGYTF. Rearrangement joined TRBV19 to TRBJ1-2; TRBD1 is a weak D gene call, 6 bases matching. A distance of 8 bases separates the germline ends of V and J, which lose 4 bases and 5 bases respectively. The CDR3 runs 12 amino acids, cysteine and phenylalanine included. Here the CDR3 DNA is all that survives: 36 bases in frame from base 1. CDR1 and CDR2, looked up from the germline V gene (reference sequence), are LNHDA and SQIVND.